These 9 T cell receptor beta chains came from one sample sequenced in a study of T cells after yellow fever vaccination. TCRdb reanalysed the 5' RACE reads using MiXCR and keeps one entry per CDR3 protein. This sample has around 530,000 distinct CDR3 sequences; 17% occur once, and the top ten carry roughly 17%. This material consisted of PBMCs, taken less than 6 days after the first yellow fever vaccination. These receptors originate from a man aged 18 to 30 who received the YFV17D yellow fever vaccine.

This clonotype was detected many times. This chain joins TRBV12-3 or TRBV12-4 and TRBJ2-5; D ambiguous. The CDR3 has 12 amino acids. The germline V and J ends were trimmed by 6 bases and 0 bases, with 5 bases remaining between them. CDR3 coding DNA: TGTGCCAGCAGCCGGGACCAAGAGACCCAGTACTTC. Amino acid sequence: CASSRDQETQYF.

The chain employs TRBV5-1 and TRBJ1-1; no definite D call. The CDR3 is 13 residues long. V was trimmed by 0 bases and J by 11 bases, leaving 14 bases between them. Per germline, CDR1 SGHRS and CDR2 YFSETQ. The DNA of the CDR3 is TGCGCCAGCAGCTTGGGGTCGGGGATGATCGCTTTCTTT. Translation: CASSLGSGMIAFF.

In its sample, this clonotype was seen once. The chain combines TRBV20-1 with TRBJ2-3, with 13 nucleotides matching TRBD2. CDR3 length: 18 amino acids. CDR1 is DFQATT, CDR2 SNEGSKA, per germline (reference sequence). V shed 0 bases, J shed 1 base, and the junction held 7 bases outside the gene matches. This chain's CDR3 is CSARDPTSGGAGTDTQYF. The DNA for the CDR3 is TGCAGTGCTAGAGACCCCACTAGCGGGGGGGCCGGCACAGATACGCAGTATTTT.

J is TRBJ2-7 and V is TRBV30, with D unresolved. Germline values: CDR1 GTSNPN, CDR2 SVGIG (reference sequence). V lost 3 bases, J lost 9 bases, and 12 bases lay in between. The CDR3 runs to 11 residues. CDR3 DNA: TGTGCCTGGAGCCCCCGCTGGGTGCAGTACTTC. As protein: CAWSPRWVQYF.

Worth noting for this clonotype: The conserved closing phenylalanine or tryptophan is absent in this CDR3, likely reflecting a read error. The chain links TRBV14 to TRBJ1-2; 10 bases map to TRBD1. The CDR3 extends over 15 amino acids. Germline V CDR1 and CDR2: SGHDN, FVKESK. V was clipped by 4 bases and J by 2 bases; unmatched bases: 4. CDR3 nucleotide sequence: TGTGCCAGCAGCCTTCCGGGACAGGGGAACTATGGCTACACCTCC. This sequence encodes CASSLPGQGNYGYTS.

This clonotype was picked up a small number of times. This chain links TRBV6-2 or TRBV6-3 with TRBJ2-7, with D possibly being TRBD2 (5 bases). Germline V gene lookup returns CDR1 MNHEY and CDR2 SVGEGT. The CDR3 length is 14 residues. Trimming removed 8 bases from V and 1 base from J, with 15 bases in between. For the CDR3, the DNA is TGTGCCAGCGCAACTGGGCTAGCATCCTACGAGCAGTACTTC. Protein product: CASATGLASYEQYF.

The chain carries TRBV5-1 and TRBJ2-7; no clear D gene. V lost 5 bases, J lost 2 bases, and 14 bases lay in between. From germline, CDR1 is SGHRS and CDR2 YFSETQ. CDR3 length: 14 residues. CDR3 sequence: CASSLTPDAYEQYV. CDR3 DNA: TGCGCCAGCAGTTTAACCCCAGATGCCTACGAGCAGTACGTC.

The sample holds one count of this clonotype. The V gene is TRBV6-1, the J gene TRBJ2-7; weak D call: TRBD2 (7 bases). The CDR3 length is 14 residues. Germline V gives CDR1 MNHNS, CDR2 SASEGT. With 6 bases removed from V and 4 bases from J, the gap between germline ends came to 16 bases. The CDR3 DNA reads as TGTGCCAGCAGGAAGGGGGGGGGCAGATACGAGCAGTACTTC. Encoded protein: CASRKGGGRYEQYF.

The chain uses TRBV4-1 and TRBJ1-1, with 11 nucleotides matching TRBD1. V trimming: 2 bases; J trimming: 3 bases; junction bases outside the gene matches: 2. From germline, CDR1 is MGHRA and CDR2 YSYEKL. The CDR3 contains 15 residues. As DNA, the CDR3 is TGCGCCAGCAGCCAATGGGACAGGGGGGACACTGAAGCTTTCTTT. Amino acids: CASSQWDRGDTEAFF.